The 5 T cell receptor beta chains reported below all come from one sample, sequenced in a study of blood T cell repertoires in COVID-19. TCRdb keeps only in-frame clones here, not all; method: immunoSEQ multiplex PCR. The data show about 280,000 clones, 89% seen once. The source material was peripheral blood. These receptors came from a man aged 50 to 60 with acute or convalescent COVID-19.

This clone was seen a single time. CDR3 sequence reads: CASSQDPKRGAHNEQFF. The CDR3 region has the DNA TGCGCCAGCAGCCAAGATCCTAAAAGGGGCGCCCACAATGAGCAGTTCTTC. The chain uses TRBV4-1 and TRBJ2-1, with TRBD1 as a possible D gene (5 bases). The CDR3 extends over 17 amino acids. CDR1 is MGHRA and CDR2 is YSYEKL in the germline V gene. Between the trimmed V and J ends, which lost 0 bases and 5 bases, there was a span of 17 bases.

This clone was picked up one time. V gene TRBV6-5 combines with J gene TRBJ2-7; 9 bases map to TRBD1. With V trimmed by 5 bases and J by 3 bases, 8 bases remained unmatched. CDR3 length: 15 residues. Germline lookup yields CDR1 MNHEY and CDR2 SVGAGI. The CDR3 coding sequence is TGTGCCAGCAGTCCTCGGCGGGGACAGGGCTACGAGCAGTACTTC. As protein: CASSPRRGQGYEQYF.

The rearrangement joins TRBV2 to TRBJ1-4; no firm D call. With 3 bases removed from V and 8 bases from J, the gap between germline ends came to 16 bases. In germline, CDR1 is SNHLY, CDR2 FYNNEI. The CDR3 is 15 amino acids. CDR3 residues: CASSEGRAPDEKLFF. The CDR3 DNA is TGTGCCAGCAGTGAGGGGAGGGCCCCAGACGAAAAACTGTTTTTT.

A single count supports this clone. The V call is TRBV7-2, the J call TRBJ1-1, with D perhaps TRBD1 (6 bases). V was shortened by 0 bases and J by 0 bases, with 8 bases between the two germline ends. The germline gives CDR1 SGHTA, CDR2 FQGNSA. The CDR3 has 15 residues. This CDR3 is CASSLATGLNTEAFF. CDR3 nucleotides: TGTGCCAGCAGCTTAGCAACAGGGTTGAACACTGAAGCTTTCTTT.

V and J are TRBV7-9 and TRBJ1-1; a weak D match, TRBD1 (6 bases). The CDR3 is 16 residues long. Germline V gene sequence: CDR1 SEHNR, CDR2 FQNEAQ (reference sequence). Trimming cost V 1 base and J 1 base, with 13 bases left between them. CDR3 sequence: CASSLGSGRGNTEAFF. In nucleotides, the CDR3 is TGTGCCAGCAGCTTAGGATCTGGCAGGGGGAACACTGAAGCTTTCTTT.